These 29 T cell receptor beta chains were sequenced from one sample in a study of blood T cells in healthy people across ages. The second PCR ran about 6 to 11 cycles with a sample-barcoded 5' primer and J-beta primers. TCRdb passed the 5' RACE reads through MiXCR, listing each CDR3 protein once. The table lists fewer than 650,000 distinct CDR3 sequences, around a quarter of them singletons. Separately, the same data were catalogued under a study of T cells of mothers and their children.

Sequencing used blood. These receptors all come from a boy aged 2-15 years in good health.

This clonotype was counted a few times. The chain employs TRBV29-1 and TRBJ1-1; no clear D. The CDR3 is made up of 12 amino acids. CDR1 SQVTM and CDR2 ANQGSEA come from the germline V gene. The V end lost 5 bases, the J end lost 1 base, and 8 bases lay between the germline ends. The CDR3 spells CSVRSTNTEAFF. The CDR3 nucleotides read TGCAGCGTTCGGAGCACGAACACTGAAGCTTTCTTT.

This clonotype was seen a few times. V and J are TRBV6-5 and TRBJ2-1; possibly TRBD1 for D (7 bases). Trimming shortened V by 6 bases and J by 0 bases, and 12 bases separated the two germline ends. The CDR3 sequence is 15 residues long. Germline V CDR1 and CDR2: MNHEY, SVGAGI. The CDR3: CASSPEGASYNEQFF. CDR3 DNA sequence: TGTGCCAGCAGCCCGGAGGGGGCCTCCTACAATGAGCAGTTCTTC.

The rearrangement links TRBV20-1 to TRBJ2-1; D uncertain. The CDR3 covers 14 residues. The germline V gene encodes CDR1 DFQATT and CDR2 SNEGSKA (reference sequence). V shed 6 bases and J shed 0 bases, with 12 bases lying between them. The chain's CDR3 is CSASTQSSYNEQFF. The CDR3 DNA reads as TGCAGTGCGTCAACTCAGAGCTCCTACAATGAGCAGTTCTTC.

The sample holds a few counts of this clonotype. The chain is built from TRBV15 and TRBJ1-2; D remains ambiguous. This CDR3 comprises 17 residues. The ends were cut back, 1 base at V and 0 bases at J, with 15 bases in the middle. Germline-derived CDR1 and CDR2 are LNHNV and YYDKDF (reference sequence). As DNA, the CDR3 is TGTGCCACCAGCAGAGCAGGTTCTAGCGCTTCTAACTATGGCTACACCTTC. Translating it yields CATSRAGSSASNYGYTF.

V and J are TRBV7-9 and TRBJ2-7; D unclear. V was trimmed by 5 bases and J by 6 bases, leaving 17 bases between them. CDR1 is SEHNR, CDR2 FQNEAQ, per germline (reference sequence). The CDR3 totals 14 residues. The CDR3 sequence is CASSDGLDPSEQYF. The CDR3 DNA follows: TGTGCCAGCAGCGATGGGTTGGATCCCTCCGAGCAGTACTTC.

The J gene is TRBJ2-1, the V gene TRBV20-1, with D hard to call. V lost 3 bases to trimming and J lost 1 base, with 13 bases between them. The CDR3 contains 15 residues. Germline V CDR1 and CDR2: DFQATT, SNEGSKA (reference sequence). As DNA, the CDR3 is TGCAGTGCTAGGAAGGAGCGTATATCCTACAATGAGCAGTTCTTC. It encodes CSARKERISYNEQFF.

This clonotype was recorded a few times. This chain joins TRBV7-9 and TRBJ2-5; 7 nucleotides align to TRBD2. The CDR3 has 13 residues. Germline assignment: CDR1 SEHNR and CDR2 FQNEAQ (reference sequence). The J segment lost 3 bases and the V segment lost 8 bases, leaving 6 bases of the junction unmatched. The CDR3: CASESSGEETQYF. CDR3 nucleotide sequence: TGTGCCAGCGAGTCTAGCGGCGAAGAGACCCAGTACTTC.

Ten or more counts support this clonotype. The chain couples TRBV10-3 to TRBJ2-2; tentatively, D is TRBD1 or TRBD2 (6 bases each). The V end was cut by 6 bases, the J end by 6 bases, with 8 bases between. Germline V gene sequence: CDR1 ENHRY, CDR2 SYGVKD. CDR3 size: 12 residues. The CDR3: CAIREGAGELFF. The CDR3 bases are TGTGCCATCAGGGAGGGGGCCGGGGAGCTGTTTTTT.

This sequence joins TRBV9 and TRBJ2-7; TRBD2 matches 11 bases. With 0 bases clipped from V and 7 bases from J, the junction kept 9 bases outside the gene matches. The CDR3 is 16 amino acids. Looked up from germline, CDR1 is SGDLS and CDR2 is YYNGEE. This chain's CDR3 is CASSVAPSGGMREQYF. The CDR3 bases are TGTGCCAGCAGCGTAGCCCCTAGCGGGGGGATGAGGGAGCAGTACTTC.

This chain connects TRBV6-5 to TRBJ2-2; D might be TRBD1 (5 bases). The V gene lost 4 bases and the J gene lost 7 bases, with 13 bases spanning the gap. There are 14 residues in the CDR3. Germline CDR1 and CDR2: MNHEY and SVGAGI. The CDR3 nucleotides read TGTGCCAGCAGTTCGGGCAGGGCTAGCGGGGAGCTGTTTTTT. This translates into CASSSGRASGELFF.

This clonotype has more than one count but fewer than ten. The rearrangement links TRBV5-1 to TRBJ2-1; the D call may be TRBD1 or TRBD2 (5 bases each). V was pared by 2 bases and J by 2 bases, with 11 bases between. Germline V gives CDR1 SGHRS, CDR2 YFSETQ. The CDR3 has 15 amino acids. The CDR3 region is CASSFRGAAYNEQFF. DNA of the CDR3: TGCGCCAGCAGCTTTCGAGGGGCCGCCTACAATGAGCAGTTCTTC.

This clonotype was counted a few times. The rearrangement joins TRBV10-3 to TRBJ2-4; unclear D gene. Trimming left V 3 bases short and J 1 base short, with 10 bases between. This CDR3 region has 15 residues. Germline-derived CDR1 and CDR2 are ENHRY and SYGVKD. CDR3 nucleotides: TGTGCCATCAGTGAACAAGGTGGGGCCAAAAACATTCAGTACTTC. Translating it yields CAISEQGGAKNIQYF.

CDR3 amino acids: CASSYIDPNYGYTF. Here the CDR3 DNA reads TGTGCCAGCAGTTATATCGACCCTAACTATGGCTACACCTTC. The chain carries TRBV6-5 and TRBJ1-2; D unresolved. This CDR3 is 14 amino acids long. V was trimmed by 3 bases and J by 0 bases, leaving 8 bases between them. Germline V CDR1 and CDR2: MNHEY, SVGAGI.

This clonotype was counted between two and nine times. CDR3 coding DNA: TGCAGTGCTCCGAAAGGGTCTTCCCGGGAGACCCAGTACTTC. Amino acid sequence: CSAPKGSSRETQYF. The chain recombines TRBV20-1 with TRBJ2-5; D unclear. The V gene's germline CDR1 is DFQATT and CDR2 SNEGSKA (reference sequence). CDR3 length: 14 residues. Trimming left V 5 bases short and J 5 bases short, with 18 bases between.

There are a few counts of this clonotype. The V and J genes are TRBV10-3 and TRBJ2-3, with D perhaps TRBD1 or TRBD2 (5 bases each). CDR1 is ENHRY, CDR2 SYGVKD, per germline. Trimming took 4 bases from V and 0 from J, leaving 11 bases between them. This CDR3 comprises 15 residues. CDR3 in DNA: TGTGCCATCAGTGCAGGGACGGAGAGCACAGATACGCAGTATTTT. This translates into CAISAGTESTDTQYF.

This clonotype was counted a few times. CDR3 DNA sequence: TGTGCCAGCAGCCGATTGGACCTGGGGGACGAGCAGTACTTC. Translation: CASSRLDLGDEQYF. The gene calls are TRBV3-1 and TRBJ2-5, with D tentatively TRBD1 or TRBD2 (5 bases each). The DNA end is a closer match to TRBJ2-7, so the J assignment may be wrong. CDR1 is LGHDT and CDR2 is YNNKEL in the germline V gene (reference sequence). The CDR3 is made up of 14 amino acids.

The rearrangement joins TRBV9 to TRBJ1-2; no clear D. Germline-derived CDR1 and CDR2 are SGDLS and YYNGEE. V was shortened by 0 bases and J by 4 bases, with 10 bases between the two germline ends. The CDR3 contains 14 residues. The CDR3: CASSVVAGPYGYTF. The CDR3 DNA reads TGTGCCAGCAGCGTAGTGGCAGGCCCCTATGGCTACACCTTC.

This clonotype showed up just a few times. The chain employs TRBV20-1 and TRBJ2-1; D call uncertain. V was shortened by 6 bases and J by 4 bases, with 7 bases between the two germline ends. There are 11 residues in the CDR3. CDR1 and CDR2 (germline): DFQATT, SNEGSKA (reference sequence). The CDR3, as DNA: TGCAGTGCCCCCCTGTACAATGAGCAGTTCTTC. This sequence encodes CSAPLYNEQFF.

The CDR3 nucleotides read TGTGCCAGCAGCCAAAGATCGCATAGCTCCTACGAGCAGTACTTC. Residues: CASSQRSHSSYEQYF. The rearrangement joins TRBV13 to TRBJ2-1; the D is unclear. The DNA end lines up better with TRBJ2-7; the J call may be wrong. The germline V gene has CDR1 PRHDT and CDR2 FYEKMQ (reference sequence). The CDR3 sequence is 15 residues long.

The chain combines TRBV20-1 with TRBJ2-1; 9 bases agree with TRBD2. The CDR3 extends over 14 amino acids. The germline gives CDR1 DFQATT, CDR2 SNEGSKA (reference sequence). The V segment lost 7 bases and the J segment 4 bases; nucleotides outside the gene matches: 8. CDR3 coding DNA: TGCAGTGTTAAGACTAGCGGAGATTACAATGAGCAGTTCTTC. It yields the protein CSVKTSGDYNEQFF.

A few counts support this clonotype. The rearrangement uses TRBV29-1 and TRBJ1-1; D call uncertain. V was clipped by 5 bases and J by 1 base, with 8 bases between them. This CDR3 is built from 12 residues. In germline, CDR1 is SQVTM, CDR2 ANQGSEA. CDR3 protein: CSVSLPNTEAFF. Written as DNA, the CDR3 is TGCAGCGTTAGTCTCCCGAACACTGAAGCTTTCTTT. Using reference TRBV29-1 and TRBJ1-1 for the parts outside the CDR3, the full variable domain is SAVISQKPSRDICQRGTSLTIQCQVDSQVTMMFWYRQQPGQSLTLIATANQGSEATYESGFVIDKFPISRPNLTFSTLTVSNMSPEDSSIYLCSVSLPNTEAFFGQGTRLTVV.

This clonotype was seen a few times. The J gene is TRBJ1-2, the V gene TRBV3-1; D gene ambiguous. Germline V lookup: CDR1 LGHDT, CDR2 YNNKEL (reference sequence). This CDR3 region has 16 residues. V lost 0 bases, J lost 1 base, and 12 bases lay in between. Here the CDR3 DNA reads TGTGCCAGCAGCCAAGATCCAAGAGTCCTTAACTATGGCTACACCTTC. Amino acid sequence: CASSQDPRVLNYGYTF.

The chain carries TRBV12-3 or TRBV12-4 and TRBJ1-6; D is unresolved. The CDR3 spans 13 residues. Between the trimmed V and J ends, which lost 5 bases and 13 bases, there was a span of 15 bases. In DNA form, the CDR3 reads TGTGCCAGCAGTCCGGATCGCACGGCCCCCCTCCACTTT. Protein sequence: CASSPDRTAPLHF.

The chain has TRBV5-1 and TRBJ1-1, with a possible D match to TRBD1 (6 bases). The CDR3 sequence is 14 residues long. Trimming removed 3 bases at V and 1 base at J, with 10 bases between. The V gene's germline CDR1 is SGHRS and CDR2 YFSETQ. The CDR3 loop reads CASSWGAGNTEAFF. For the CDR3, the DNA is TGCGCCAGCAGCTGGGGGGCGGGGAACACTGAAGCTTTCTTT.

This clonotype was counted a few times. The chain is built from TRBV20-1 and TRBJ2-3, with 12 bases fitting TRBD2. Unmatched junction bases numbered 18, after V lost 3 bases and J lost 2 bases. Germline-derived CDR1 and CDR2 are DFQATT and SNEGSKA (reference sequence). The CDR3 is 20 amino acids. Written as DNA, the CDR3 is TGCAGTGCTAGCCCGCTAGCGGGGGGGCAACCCAAAGGTACCACAGATACGCAGTATTTT. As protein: CSASPLAGGQPKGTTDTQYF.

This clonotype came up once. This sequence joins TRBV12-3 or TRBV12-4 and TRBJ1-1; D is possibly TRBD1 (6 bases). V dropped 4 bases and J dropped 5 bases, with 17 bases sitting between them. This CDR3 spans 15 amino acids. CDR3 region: CASSSPTRGGTEAFF. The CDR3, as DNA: TGTGCCAGCAGTTCGCCAACGAGAGGGGGTACTGAAGCTTTCTTT.

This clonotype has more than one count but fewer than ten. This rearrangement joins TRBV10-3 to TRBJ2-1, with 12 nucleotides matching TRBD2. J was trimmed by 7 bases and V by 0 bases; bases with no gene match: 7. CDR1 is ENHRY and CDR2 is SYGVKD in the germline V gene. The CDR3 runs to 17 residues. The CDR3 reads CAISESASGRANNEQFF. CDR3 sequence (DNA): TGTGCCATCAGTGAGTCCGCTAGCGGGAGGGCCAATAATGAGCAGTTCTTC.

The CDR3: CASSSTGGYEQFF. DNA of the CDR3: TGTGCCAGCAGCTCGACAGGGGGTTATGAGCAGTTCTTC. The chain couples TRBV11-1 to TRBJ2-1; 9 bases map to TRBD1. V lost 4 bases and J lost 8; bases outside the gene matches: 3. This CDR3 region has 13 residues. Germline values: CDR1 SGHAT, CDR2 FQDESV (reference sequence).

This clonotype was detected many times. The CDR3 here is CATSDPSEGQFF. CDR3 DNA sequence: TGTGCCACCAGTGATCCTAGCGAAGGTCAGTTCTTC. The genes are TRBV24-1 and TRBJ2-1; D perhaps matches TRBD2 (6 bases). In germline, CDR1 is KGHDR, CDR2 SFDVKD. V was shortened by 3 bases and J by 13 bases, with 12 bases between the two germline ends. The CDR3 spans 12 residues.